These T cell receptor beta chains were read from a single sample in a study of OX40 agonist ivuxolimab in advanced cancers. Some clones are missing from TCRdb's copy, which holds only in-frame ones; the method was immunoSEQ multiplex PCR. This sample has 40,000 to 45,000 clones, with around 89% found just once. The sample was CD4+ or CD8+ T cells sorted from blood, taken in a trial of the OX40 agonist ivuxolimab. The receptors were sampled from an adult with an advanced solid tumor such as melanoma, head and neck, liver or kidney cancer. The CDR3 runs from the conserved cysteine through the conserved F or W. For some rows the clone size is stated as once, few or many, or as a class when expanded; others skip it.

CASSPTYREETQYF TRBJ2-5 TRBV18 -
CASSLTRGTGDTQYF TRBJ2-3 TRBV7-3 few
CAISEGDSSYEKLFF TRBJ1-4 TRBV10-3 -
CASTPNRHSNQPQHF TRBJ1-5 TRBV4-1 -
CASRVGRGAAGDRNYEQYF TRBJ2-7 TRBV11-2 -
CASSSGEPNLPLHF TRBJ1-6 TRBV5-1 -
CASRAGTSLHEQFF TRBJ2-1 TRBV2 -
CASSSRLRSYNEQFF TRBJ2-1 TRBV27 -
CASSQGPTTSYEQYF TRBJ2-7 TRBV4-2 few
CASRNLRDRGGYGYTF TRBJ1-2 TRBV28 -
CASSPYTMGELFF TRBJ2-2 TRBV7-9 -
CASSTDSYYGYTF TRBJ1-2 TRBV19 -
CASNRQGLGEQYF TRBJ2-7 TRBV2 -
CASSLEQINEQFF TRBJ2-1 TRBV5-1 -
CASSQDPRLQETQYF TRBJ2-5 TRBV4-2 -
CASSVWGEYEQYF TRBJ2-7 TRBV27 -
CASRPDRAGANVLTF TRBJ2-6 TRBV28 -
CASSWTGAVKNGYTF TRBJ1-2 TRBV28 -
CASSQGADGPTGELFF TRBJ2-2 TRBV4-2 once
CAWAGENYGYTF TRBJ1-2 TRBV30 -
CASSGRDDPDTQYF TRBJ2-3 TRBV7-9 once
CASSAAGADTQYF TRBJ2-3 TRBV6-1 -
CASSYSRGRTYEQYF TRBJ2-7 TRBV6-5 -
CASRIHWTGGLSGNTEAFF TRBJ1-1 TRBV19 -
CASSASEGRAAYNEQFF TRBJ2-1 TRBV5-1 -
CASRRTRSTDTQYF TRBJ2-3 TRBV7-2 once
CASSVGLGDTQYF TRBJ2-3 TRBV2 -
CASSLRETGLSGANVLTF TRBJ2-6 TRBV7-3 -
CASSLRGHGNYEQYF TRBJ2-7 TRBV5-8 -
CASEQLMGQGVMGNQPQHF TRBJ1-5 TRBV28 once
CASSPGTLPYEQYF TRBJ2-7 TRBV28 -
CASSPLSDGGNYGYTF TRBJ1-2 TRBV18 -
CASRNRRIKETQYF TRBJ2-5 TRBV6-1 -
CATRRARRNYGYTF TRBJ1-2 TRBV19 -
CASSPGTVEETQYF TRBJ2-5 TRBV28 -
CASRAAASSPLHF TRBJ1-6 TRBV28 -
CASSLNPGQNNQPQHF TRBJ1-5 TRBV27 -
CASSPLGNTIYF TRBJ1-3 TRBV28 -
CASSPGQGGYQPQHF TRBJ1-5 TRBV7-6 -
CAWTLHGGAGYTGELFF TRBJ2-2 TRBV30 -
CASSQVPYEQYF TRBJ2-7 TRBV4-1 -
CASSRTAGFSYNEQFF TRBJ2-1 TRBV7-6 -
CASSSQGARETQYF TRBJ2-5 TRBV5-1 -
CASSWGAENEQFF TRBJ2-1 TRBV2 -
CASSQGTDTQYF TRBJ2-3 TRBV18 -
CASSQNSGRESEQYF TRBJ2-7 TRBV10-2 -
CASDPGTLNTGELFF TRBJ2-2 TRBV5-5 -
CASSVVQGALTDTQYF TRBJ2-3 TRBV9 -